This section outlines one TCR beta chain sequence together with its context. TCRdb re-called the 5' RACE reads through MiXCR, storing one row per CDR3 protein. The sample holds 200,000 to 250,000 distinct CDR3 sequences; 15% are singletons and the top ten take around 2%. The sample is drawn from a study of T-cell memory formation after mild COVID-19. The sequencing input was PBMCs or a T cell subset sorted from them (not recorded which). The TCR was taken from an adult woman who had mild COVID-19 (a few samples of this study predate the infection). Cell type and time point are not known.

As DNA, the CDR3 is TGTGCCAGCAGCTTTGGCTTCGGGACTAGCCTTTCCTACGAGCAGTACTTC. Translating gives CASSFGFGTSLSYEQYF. The chain uses TRBV7-9 and TRBJ2-7, with TRBD2 identical over 9 bases. Germline lookup yields CDR1 SEHNR and CDR2 FQNEAQ (reference sequence). J was trimmed by 1 base and V by 3 bases; bases with no gene match: 10. This CDR3 has 17 amino acids.